A single sample gave rise to the 12 T cell receptor beta chains below, sequenced in a study of blood T cell repertoires in COVID-19. TCRdb keeps only in-frame clones here, not all; method: immunoSEQ multiplex PCR. The repertoire holds 95,000 or so clones, with approximately 86% as singletons. Sequencing was carried out using peripheral blood. Source of these receptors: an elderly man with active or convalescent COVID-19.

This chain connects TRBV19 to TRBJ1-5; no firm D call. This CDR3 spans 15 amino acids. The germline CDR1 and CDR2 sequences are LNHDA and SQIVND (reference sequence). V shed 5 bases and J shed 0 bases, with 11 bases lying between them. The CDR3 nucleotides read TGTGCCAGTAGTCCTGTAGAGATTAGCAATCAGCCCCAGCATTTT. Protein sequence: CASSPVEISNQPQHF.

The chain is built from TRBV10-3 and TRBJ1-6; the D is unclear. Trimming took 0 bases from V and 7 from J, leaving 10 bases between them. Germline assignment: CDR1 ENHRY and CDR2 SYGVKD. The CDR3 consists of 15 residues. The CDR3 spells CAISESLAGNSPLHF. For the CDR3, the DNA is TGTGCCATCAGTGAGTCGTTGGCGGGAAATTCACCCCTCCACTTT.

The CDR3 sequence is CASSLDALSTEAFF. In DNA form, the CDR3 reads TGCGCCAGCAGCCTAGATGCCTTAAGCACTGAAGCTTTCTTT. This chain joins TRBV5-1 and TRBJ1-1; D is uncertain. Trimming removed 4 bases at V and 4 bases at J, with 14 bases between. The CDR3 totals 14 residues. Germline assignment: CDR1 SGHRS and CDR2 YFSETQ.

The chain carries TRBV7-9 and TRBJ2-2, with 14 nucleotides matching TRBD2. Looked up from germline, CDR1 is SEHNR and CDR2 is FQNEAQ (reference sequence). V was pared by 5 bases and J by 7 bases, with 6 bases of the junction left unmatched. The CDR3 extends over 16 amino acids. The CDR3 loop reads CASSRGTSGSGGELFF. The CDR3 nucleotides read TGTGCCAGCAGCCGAGGGACTAGCGGGAGTGGCGGGGAGCTGTTTTTT.

This clone appeared a single time. V is TRBV7-8 and J is TRBJ1-1; D may be TRBD1 (6 bases). Looked up from germline, CDR1 is SGHVS and CDR2 is FQNEAQ. CDR3 length: 14 amino acids. The V gene lost 2 bases and the J gene lost 0 bases, with 7 bases spanning the gap. The CDR3: CASSLTGMNTEAFF. CDR3 in DNA: TGTGCCAGCAGCTTAACAGGGATGAACACTGAAGCTTTCTTT.

The CDR3 here is CASSVEGVHGYTF. The CDR3, as DNA: TGTGCCAGCAGCGTAGAAGGGGTGCATGGCTACACCTTC. The V gene is TRBV9, the J gene TRBJ1-2; D possibly corresponds to TRBD1 (5 bases). V dropped 0 bases and J dropped 6 bases, with 9 bases sitting between them. In germline, CDR1 is SGDLS, CDR2 YYNGEE. This CDR3 region has 13 residues.

This clone was detected a few times. V and J are TRBV5-8 and TRBJ2-1, with TRBD2 as a possible D gene (6 bases). This CDR3 has 20 amino acids. CDR1 and CDR2 (germline): SGHTS, YDEGEE. V was shortened by 6 bases and J by 2 bases, with 30 bases between the two germline ends. DNA of the CDR3: TGTGCCAGCATCTTCGGGCCACTAGAACTAGCCCGAGGGGCCTACAATGAGCAGTTCTTC. Its protein product is CASIFGPLELARGAYNEQFF.

The chain links TRBV30 to TRBJ2-3; 10 nucleotides line up with TRBD2. CDR3 length: 14 amino acids. V lost 2 bases to trimming and J lost 4 bases; unmatched junction nucleotides: 3. Germline CDR1 and CDR2: GTSNPN and SVGIG (reference sequence). The CDR3 sequence is CAWSSGLASDTQYF. CDR3 in DNA: TGTGCCTGGAGTTCGGGACTAGCGTCAGATACGCAGTATTTT. Using reference TRBV30 and TRBJ2-3 for the parts outside the CDR3, the full variable domain is SQTIHQWPATLVQPVGSPLSLECTVEGTSNPNLYWYRQAAGRGLQLLFYSVGIGQISSEVPQNLSASRPQDRQFILSSKKLLLSDSGFYLCAWSSGLASDTQYFGPGTRLTVL.

This sequence joins TRBV12-3 or TRBV12-4 and TRBJ1-5, with D hard to call. The CDR3 sequence is 12 residues long. V lost 3 bases to trimming and J lost 2 bases, with 2 bases between them. The CDR3 nucleotides read TGTGCCAGCAGTTTCGGCAATCAGCCCCAGCATTTT. Translating it yields CASSFGNQPQHF.

The chain combines TRBV13 with TRBJ1-4; the match to TRBD1 covers 8 bases. The trim removed 7 bases at V and 8 bases at J, leaving 12 bases unmatched. Germline CDR1 reads PRHDT; CDR2 reads FYEKMQ (reference sequence). The CDR3 loop spans 15 amino acids. CDR3 region: CASTTRRQGTEKLFF. The CDR3 bases are TGTGCCAGCACCACCCGAAGACAGGGGACGGAAAAACTGTTTTTT.

This chain connects TRBV5-6 to TRBJ1-5, with D unresolved. Germline V gene sequence: CDR1 SGHDT, CDR2 YYEEEE. This CDR3 contains 15 residues. V dropped 4 bases and J dropped 2 bases, with 13 bases sitting between them. CDR3 loop: CASSEMKRGNQPQHF. CDR3 DNA: TGTGCCAGCAGCGAGATGAAGAGGGGCAATCAGCCCCAGCATTTT.

V and J are TRBV7-3 and TRBJ1-1; 7 bases align to TRBD1. Germline lookup yields CDR1 SGHTA and CDR2 FQGTGA. J was trimmed by 4 bases and V by 5 bases; bases with no gene match: 4. This CDR3 spans 13 amino acids. CDR3 nucleotide sequence: TGTGCCAGCAGCCCTCAGGGGGTCACTGAAGCTTTCTTT. Translated, it gives CASSPQGVTEAFF. Drawing the rest from reference TRBV7-3 and TRBJ1-1, the complete variable domain is GAGVSQTPSNKVTEKGKYVELRCDPISGHTALYWYRQSLGQGPEFLIYFQGTGAADDSGLPNDRFFAVRPEGSVSTLKIQRTERGDSAVYLCASSPQGVTEAFFGQGTRLTVV.